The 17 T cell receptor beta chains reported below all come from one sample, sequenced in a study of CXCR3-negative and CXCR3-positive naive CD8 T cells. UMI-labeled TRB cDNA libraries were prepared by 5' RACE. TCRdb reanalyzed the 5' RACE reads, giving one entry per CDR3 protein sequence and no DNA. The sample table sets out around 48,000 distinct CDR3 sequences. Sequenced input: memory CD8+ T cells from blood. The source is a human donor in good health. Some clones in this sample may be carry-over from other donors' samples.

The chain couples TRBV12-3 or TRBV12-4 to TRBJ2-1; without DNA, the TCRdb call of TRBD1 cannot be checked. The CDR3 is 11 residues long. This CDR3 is CAFLRDNEQFF.

CDR3 protein: CASSYPGREQFF. The rearrangement joins TRBV6-5 to TRBJ2-1. Germline CDR1 is MNHEY and CDR2 is SVGAGI. The CDR3 covers 12 residues.

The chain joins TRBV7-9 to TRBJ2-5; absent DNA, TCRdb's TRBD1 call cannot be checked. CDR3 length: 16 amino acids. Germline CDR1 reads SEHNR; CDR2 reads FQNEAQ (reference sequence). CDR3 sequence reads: CASSFGVWGEGETQYF.

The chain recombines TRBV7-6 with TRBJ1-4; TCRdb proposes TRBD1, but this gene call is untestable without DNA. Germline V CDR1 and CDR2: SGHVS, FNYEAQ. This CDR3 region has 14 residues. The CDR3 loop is CASSLADRNEKLFF.

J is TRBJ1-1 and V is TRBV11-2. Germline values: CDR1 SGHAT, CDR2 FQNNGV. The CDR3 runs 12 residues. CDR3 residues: CASSLTNTEAFF.

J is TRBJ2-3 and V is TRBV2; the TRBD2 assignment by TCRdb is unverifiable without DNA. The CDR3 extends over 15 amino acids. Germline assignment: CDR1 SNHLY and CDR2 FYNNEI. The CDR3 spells CASSEPGGATDTQYF.

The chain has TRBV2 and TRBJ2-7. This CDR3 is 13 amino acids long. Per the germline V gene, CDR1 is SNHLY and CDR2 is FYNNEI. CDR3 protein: CASSGGLGYEQYF.

The chain's CDR3 is CASSLGGEFYEQYF. V and J are TRBV7-9 and TRBJ2-7; checking the TCRdb D call of TRBD1 is not possible without DNA. The germline CDR1 and CDR2 sequences are SEHNR and FQNEAQ (reference sequence). The CDR3 consists of 14 residues.

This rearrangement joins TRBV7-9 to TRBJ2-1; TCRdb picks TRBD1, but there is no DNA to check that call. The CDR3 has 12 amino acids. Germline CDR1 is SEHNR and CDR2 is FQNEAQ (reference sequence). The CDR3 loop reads CASSLSRERQFF.

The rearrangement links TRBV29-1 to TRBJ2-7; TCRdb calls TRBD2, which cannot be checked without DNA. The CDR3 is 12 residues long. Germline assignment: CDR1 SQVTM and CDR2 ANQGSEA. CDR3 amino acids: CSFAGLYYEQYF.

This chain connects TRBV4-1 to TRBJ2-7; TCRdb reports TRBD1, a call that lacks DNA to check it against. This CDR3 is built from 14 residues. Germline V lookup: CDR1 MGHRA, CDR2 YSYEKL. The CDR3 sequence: CASSQDPRGREQYF.

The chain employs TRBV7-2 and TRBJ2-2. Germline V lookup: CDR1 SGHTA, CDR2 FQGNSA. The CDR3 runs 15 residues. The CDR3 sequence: CASSLGRANTGELFF. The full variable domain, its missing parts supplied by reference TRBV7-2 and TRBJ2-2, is GAGVSQSPSNKVTEKGKDVELRCDPISGHTALYWYRQSLGQGLEFLIYFQGNSAPDKSGLPSDRFSAERTGGSVSTLTIQRTQQEDSAVYLCASSLGRANTGELFFGEGSRLTVL.

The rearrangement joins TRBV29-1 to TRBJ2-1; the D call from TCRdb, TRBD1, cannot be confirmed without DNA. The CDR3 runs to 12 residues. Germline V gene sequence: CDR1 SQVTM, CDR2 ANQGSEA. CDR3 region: CSVSGVGGGQFF.

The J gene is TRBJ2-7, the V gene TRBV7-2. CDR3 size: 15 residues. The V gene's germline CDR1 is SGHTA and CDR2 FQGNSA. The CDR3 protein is CASSLEIGLSYEQYF. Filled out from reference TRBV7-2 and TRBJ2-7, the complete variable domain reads GAGVSQSPSNKVTEKGKDVELRCDPISGHTALYWYRQSLGQGLEFLIYFQGNSAPDKSGLPSDRFSAERTGGSVSTLTIQRTQQEDSAVYLCASSLEIGLSYEQYFGPGTRLTVT.

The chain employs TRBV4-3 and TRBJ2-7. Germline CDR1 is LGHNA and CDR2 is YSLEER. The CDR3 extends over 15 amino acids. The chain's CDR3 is CASSQDTGSSYEQYF.

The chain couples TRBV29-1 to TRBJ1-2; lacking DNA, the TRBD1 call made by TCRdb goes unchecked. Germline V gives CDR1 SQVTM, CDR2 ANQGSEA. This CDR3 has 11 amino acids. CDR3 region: CSAPTNYGYTF.

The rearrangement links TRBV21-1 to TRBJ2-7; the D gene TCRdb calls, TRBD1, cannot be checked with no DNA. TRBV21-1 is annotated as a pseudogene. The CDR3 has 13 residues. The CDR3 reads CASSKEGGYEQYF.